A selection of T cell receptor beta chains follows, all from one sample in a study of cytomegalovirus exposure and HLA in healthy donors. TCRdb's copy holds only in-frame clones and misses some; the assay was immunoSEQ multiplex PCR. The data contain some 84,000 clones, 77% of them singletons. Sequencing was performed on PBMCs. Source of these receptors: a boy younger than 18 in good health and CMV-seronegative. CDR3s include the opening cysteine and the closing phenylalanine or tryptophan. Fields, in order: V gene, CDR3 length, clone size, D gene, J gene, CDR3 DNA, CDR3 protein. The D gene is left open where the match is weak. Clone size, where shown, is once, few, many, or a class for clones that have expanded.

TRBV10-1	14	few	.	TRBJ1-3	TGCGCCAGCAGTGGGGACCGCGGGAGAAACACCATATATTTT	CASSGDRGRNTIYF
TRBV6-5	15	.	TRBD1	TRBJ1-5	TGTGCCAGCAGTCCACAGGGGACCCACAATCAGCCCCAGCATTTT	CASSPQGTHNQPQHF
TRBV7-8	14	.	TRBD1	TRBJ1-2	TGTGCCAGCAGCCGGACACAGGGGTACGATGGCTACACCTTC	CASSRTQGYDGYTF
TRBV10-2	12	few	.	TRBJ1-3	TGCGCCAGCAGGAATCCCACTGACACCATATATTTT	CASRNPTDTIYF
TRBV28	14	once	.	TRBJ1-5	TGTGCCAGCAGCTCCGCCAGCAGGAATCAGCCCCAGCATTTT	CASSSASRNQPQHF
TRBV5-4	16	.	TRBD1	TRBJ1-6	TGTGCCAGCAGCCCCAGACCGACAGGGGATACTGCACCCCTCCACTTT	CASSPRPTGDTAPLHF
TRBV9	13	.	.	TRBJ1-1	TGTGCCAGCAGCCCGTTAGGGGGCACTGAAGCTTTCTTT	CASSPLGGTEAFF
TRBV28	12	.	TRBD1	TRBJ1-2	TGTGCCAGCACAGGGGGGCTCTATGGCTACACCTTC	CASTGGLYGYTF
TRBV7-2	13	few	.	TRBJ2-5	TGTGCCAGCAGCCGGACAGCCCAAGAGACCCAGTACTTC	CASSRTAQETQYF
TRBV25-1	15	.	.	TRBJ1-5	TGTGCCAGCAGTGAAAACCCGTCGAGAGTTCAGCCCCAGCATTTT	CASSENPSRVQPQHF
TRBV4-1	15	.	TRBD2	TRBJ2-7	TGCGCCAGCAGCCAAGAGCGGGGGTTCACCTACGAGCAGTACTTC	CASSQERGFTYEQYF
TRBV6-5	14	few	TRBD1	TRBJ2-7	TGTGCCAGCAGTCCGACAGGGATAACCTACGAGCAGTACTTC	CASSPTGITYEQYF
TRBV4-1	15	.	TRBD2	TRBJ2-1	TGCGCCAGCAGCCAAGATAGGTCTAGCGGGAATGAGCAGTTCTTC	CASSQDRSSGNEQFF
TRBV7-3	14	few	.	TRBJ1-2	TGTGCCAGCAGCCCCCAGTCCGTCAACTATGGCTACACCTTC	CASSPQSVNYGYTF
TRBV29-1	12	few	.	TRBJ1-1	TGCAGTAGTTGGCAGGGAGGCACTGAAGCTTTCTTT	CSSWQGGTEAFF
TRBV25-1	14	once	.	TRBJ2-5	TGTGCCAGCAGTCCCTCTCGTATCCAAGAGACCCAGTACTTC	CASSPSRIQETQYF
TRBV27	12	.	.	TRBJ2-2	TGTGCCAGCAGTAGGGGTTGGGGGGAGCTGTTTTTT	CASSRGWGELFF
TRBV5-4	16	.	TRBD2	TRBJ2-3	TGTGCCAGCAGCTCGACTAGCGGGAGAATGGCAGATACGCAGTATTTT	CASSSTSGRMADTQYF
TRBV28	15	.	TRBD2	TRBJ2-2	TGTGCCAGCAGTTTACCTAGCGGGGGGGCCGAGGAGCTGTTTTTT	CASSLPSGGAEELFF
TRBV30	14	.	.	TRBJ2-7	TGTGCCTACTCAACAGGGAAGAGCTCCTACGAGCAGTACTTC	CAYSTGKSSYEQYF
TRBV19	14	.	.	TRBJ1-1	TGTGCCAGTAGTATGGAGGAGATGAACACTGAAGCTTTCTTT	CASSMEEMNTEAFF
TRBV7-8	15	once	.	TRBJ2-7	TGTGCCAGCAGATCTAGGCCACAGGCGCCCTTCGAGCAGTACTTC	CASRSRPQAPFEQYF
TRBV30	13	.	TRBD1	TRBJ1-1	TGTGCCTGGAGTTTTGACAGGGTCACTGAAGCTTTCTTT	CAWSFDRVTEAFF
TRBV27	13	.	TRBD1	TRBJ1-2	TGTGCCAGCAGTCTTCGACAGGGATATGGCTACACCTTC	CASSLRQGYGYTF
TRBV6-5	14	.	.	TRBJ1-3	TGTGCCAGCAGGCCACAGGGATCTGGAAACACCATATATTTT	CASRPQGSGNTIYF
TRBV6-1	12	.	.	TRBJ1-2	TGTGCCAGCAGTGGACAGGAGAATGGCTACACCTTC	CASSGQENGYTF
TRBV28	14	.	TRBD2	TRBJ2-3	TGTGCCAGCAGTGTACGGGGGGGCACAGATACGCAGTATTTT	CASSVRGGTDTQYF
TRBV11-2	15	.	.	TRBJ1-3	TGTGCCAGCAGCGCCCGACAGAGGACTGGAAACACCATATATTTT	CASSARQRTGNTIYF
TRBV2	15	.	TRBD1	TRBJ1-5	TGTGCCAGCAGTGAAGTTAGGGGGCAAAAACAGCCCCAGCATTTT	CASSEVRGQKQPQHF
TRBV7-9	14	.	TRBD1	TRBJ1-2	TGTGCCAGCAGCGGACAGGGTCTATTGCGTGGCTACACCTTC	CASSGQGLLRGYTF
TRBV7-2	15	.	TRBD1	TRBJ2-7	TGTGCCAGCAGCGCCCGGGACAGGGGAGGCTACGAGCAGTACTTC	CASSARDRGGYEQYF
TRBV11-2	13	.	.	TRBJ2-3	TGTGCCAGCAGTCGTGGACAGACAGATACGCAGTATTTT	CASSRGQTDTQYF
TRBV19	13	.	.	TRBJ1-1	TGTGCCAGTAGCCAAACTCAGGGGCCTGAAGCTTTCTTT	CASSQTQGPEAFF
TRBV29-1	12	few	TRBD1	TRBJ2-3	TGCAGCGCCCTGACAGGGAGAGATACGCAGTATTTT	CSALTGRDTQYF
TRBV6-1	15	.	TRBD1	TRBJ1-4	TGTGCCAGCAGTGATTTGGGACAGGCCAATGAAAAACTGTTTTTT	CASSDLGQANEKLFF
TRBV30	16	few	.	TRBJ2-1	TGTGCCTGGAGTTGGGGAGGGGGGGGCCTTCGAAATGAGCAGTTCTTC	CAWSWGGGGLRNEQFF
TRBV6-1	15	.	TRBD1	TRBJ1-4	TGTGCCAGCAGTGTCCACGAGGGGGCGGGTGAAAAACTGTTTTTT	CASSVHEGAGEKLFF
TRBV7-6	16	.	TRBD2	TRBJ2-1	TGTGCCAGCAGCCGTAGCGGGAGAGTACCCTACAATGAGCAGTTCTTC	CASSRSGRVPYNEQFF
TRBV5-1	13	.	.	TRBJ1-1	TGCGCCAGCAGCCTTACACGGAACACTGAAGCTTTCTTT	CASSLTRNTEAFF
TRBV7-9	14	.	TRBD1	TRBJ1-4	TGTGCCAGCAGAGGGACAGGGGGCGATGAAAAACTGTTTTTT	CASRGTGGDEKLFF
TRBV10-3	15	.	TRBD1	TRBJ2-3	TGTGCCATCAGAGACACAGGGGGCCGCACAGATACGCAGTATTTT	CAIRDTGGRTDTQYF
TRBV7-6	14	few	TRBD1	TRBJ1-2	TGTGCCAGCAGCCTCTTCGACAGGGAAGACGGCTACACCTTC	CASSLFDREDGYTF
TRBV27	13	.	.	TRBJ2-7	TGTGCCAGCAGCCTAACAGGGTACTACGAGCAGTACTTC	CASSLTGYYEQYF